The clone carrying this T cell receptor (beta chain) was observed once. There are 16 residues in the CDR3. Germline V CDR1 and CDR2: LGHNA, YSLEER. Trimming left V 0 bases short and J 2 bases short, with 11 bases between. Assay: immunoSEQ multiplex PCR; the TCRdb copy retains only in-frame clones and omits some. The top ten clones hold about 0.3% of a sample with around 68,000 clones, under 98% of them seen once. This sample was included in a study of technical replicates of blood from a few donors. Sequencing input: T cells isolated from PBMCs. This receptor was obtained from a human donor in good health. This chain joins TRBV4-3 and TRBJ2-1, with unresolved D. Here the CDR3 DNA reads TGCGCCAGCAGCCAAGATCCAACACTAACCTACAATGAGCAGTTCTTC. It encodes CASSQDPTLTYNEQFF.